These 26 T cell receptor beta chains were all obtained from the same sample, sequenced in a study of T cells in Graves' hyperthyroidism and ophthalmopathy. Regions amplified from RNA transcripts were the TCR beta CDR3 regions. A set of HTBI primers served as the primers for a first-round RT-PCR of the TCR CDR3. TCRdb reanalysed the multiplex PCR reads using MiXCR and keeps one entry per CDR3 protein. Among more than 650,000 distinct CDR3 sequences listed, about 14% were seen once. Sample: blood. The receptors come from a woman aged 18-29 years with Graves' hyperthyroidism.

This clonotype was counted at least ten times. The chain joins TRBV2 to TRBJ2-1, with D unclear. V lost 3 bases, J lost 0 bases, and 12 bases lay in between. The CDR3 spans 16 residues. Looked up from germline, CDR1 is SNHLY and CDR2 is FYNNEI. Written as DNA, the CDR3 is TGTGCCAGCAGTGATCTGCGGTTAAGCTCCTACAATGAGCAGTTCTTC. As protein: CASSDLRLSSYNEQFF.

This clonotype was seen a few times. The chain is built from TRBV28 and TRBJ2-7, with 14 nucleotides matching TRBD2. This CDR3 is 18 amino acids long. Germline V gene lookup returns CDR1 MDHEN and CDR2 SYDVKM. The J segment lost 3 bases and the V segment lost 3 bases, leaving 10 bases of the junction unmatched. CDR3 coding DNA: TGTGCCAGCAGTTTTGAGGCTTGGACTAGCGGGAGGTACTACGAGCAGTACTTC. It yields the protein CASSFEAWTSGRYYEQYF.

J is TRBJ1-2 and V is TRBV29-1, with D perhaps matching TRBD1 (6 bases). This CDR3 is built from 13 residues. Trimming removed 3 bases from V and 6 bases from J, with 14 bases in between. The germline CDR1 and CDR2 sequences are SQVTM and ANQGSEA. CDR3 sequence (DNA): TGCAGCGTTGATTCGGGCAGGGGCGATGGCTACACCTTC. Translating gives CSVDSGRGDGYTF. The whole variable domain, remainder taken from reference TRBV29-1 and TRBJ1-2, is SAVISQKPSRDICQRGTSLTIQCQVDSQVTMMFWYRQQPGQSLTLIATANQGSEATYESGFVIDKFPISRPNLTFSTLTVSNMSPEDSSIYLCSVDSGRGDGYTFGSGTRLTVV.

This clonotype has ten or more counts. This chain uses TRBV2 with TRBJ2-5; tentatively, D is TRBD1 or TRBD2 (6 bases each). The V end lost 7 bases, the J end lost 4 bases, and 16 bases lay between the germline ends. The CDR3 contains 14 residues. Germline V gives CDR1 SNHLY, CDR2 FYNNEI. CDR3 in amino acids: CASTGGQEGETQYF. DNA for the CDR3: TGTGCCAGCACCGGGGGACAAGAAGGAGAGACCCAGTACTTC. Drawing the rest from reference TRBV2 and TRBJ2-5, the complete variable domain is EPEVTQTPSHQVTQMGQEVILRCVPISNHLYFYWYRQILGQKVEFLVSFYNNEISEKSEIFDDQFSVERPDGSNFTLKIRSTKLEDSAMYFCASTGGQEGETQYFGPGTRLLVL.

The rearrangement links TRBV12-3 or TRBV12-4 to TRBJ1-2; 7 bases match TRBD1. V trimming: 6 bases; J trimming: 5 bases; junction bases outside the gene matches: 12. The CDR3 extends over 15 amino acids. CDR3 in DNA: TGTGCCAGCAGCCAAACACCCAGGGGGGCTTATGGCTACACCTTC. Amino acids: CASSQTPRGAYGYTF.

The rearrangement links TRBV6-1 to TRBJ2-7, with TRBD2 identical over 7 bases. The CDR3 length is 15 residues. Trimming took 5 bases from V and 4 from J; bases not matched to a gene: 11. Per the germline V gene, CDR1 is MNHNS and CDR2 is SASEGT. CDR3 nucleotide sequence: TGTGCCAGCAGTTCCCCTGCGGCGGGAGAGTACGAGCAGTACTTC. Encoded protein: CASSSPAAGEYEQYF.

At least ten counts were recorded for this clonotype. This sequence joins TRBV7-3 and TRBJ2-2; D not resolved. In germline, CDR1 is SGHTA, CDR2 FQGTGA. CDR3 length equals 14 residues. Trimming removed 2 bases at V and 0 bases at J, with 4 bases between. The CDR3 bases are TGTGCCAGCAGCTTAGGTGCGAACACCGGGGAGCTGTTTTTT. Translation: CASSLGANTGELFF. Full variable domain (missing parts from reference TRBV7-3 and TRBJ2-2): GAGVSQTPSNKVTEKGKYVELRCDPISGHTALYWYRQSLGQGPEFLIYFQGTGAADDSGLPNDRFFAVRPEGSVSTLKIQRTERGDSAVYLCASSLGANTGELFFGEGSRLTVL.

At least ten counts were recorded for this clonotype. This chain connects TRBV18 to TRBJ1-2, with D uncertain. V was cut by 0 bases and J by 10 bases, with 12 bases left in between. Germline lookup yields CDR1 KGHSH and CDR2 LQKENI. CDR3 size: 13 residues. For the CDR3, the DNA is TGTGCCAGCTCACCACCGTCAGGCTTGGACTACACCTTC. Translating it yields CASSPPSGLDYTF.

The chain has TRBV11-2 and TRBJ2-7, with 7 bases matching TRBD2. Germline-derived CDR1 and CDR2 are SGHAT and FQNNGV. The CDR3 has 16 residues. V shed 5 bases and J 5 bases; nucleotides not matched to a gene: 15. As DNA, the CDR3 is TGTGCCAGCAGCCAAGATCGGAGCGGGGCGGCCAACGAGCAGTACTTC. This codes for CASSQDRSGAANEQYF.

This clonotype was seen at least ten times. This rearrangement joins TRBV12-3 or TRBV12-4 to TRBJ2-7; D call uncertain. Trimming stripped 6 bases from V and 3 bases from J, with 9 bases between. This CDR3 comprises 12 residues. The CDR3 DNA follows: TGTGCCAGCAGCTCGACCGACTACGAGCAGTACTTC. Protein sequence: CASSSTDYEQYF.

In this sample, this clonotype turned up many times. The gene calls are TRBV3-1 and TRBJ2-1; perhaps TRBD2 as D (6 bases). Germline CDR1 and CDR2: LGHDT and YNNKEL (reference sequence). V was pared by 5 bases and J by 4 bases, with 15 bases between. The CDR3 runs 15 residues. The CDR3 nucleotides read TGTGCCAGCAGCTTGGCGGGGACGGCTTACAATGAGCAGTTCTTC. Translating gives CASSLAGTAYNEQFF.

This chain links TRBV6-1 with TRBJ1-1; no clear D. The CDR3 sequence is 11 residues long. V shed 6 bases and J shed 10 bases, with 12 bases lying between them. Germline values: CDR1 MNHNS, CDR2 SASEGT. In DNA, the CDR3 is TGTGCCAGCAGGTCAGGCTGGGGAGCTTTCTTT. The encoded protein is CASRSGWGAFF.

The CDR3 bases are TGTGCCACCAGGGCTGGCGGGACAGGGGCCGGAGGGGAGCAGTTCTTC. Translated: CATRAGGTGAGGEQFF. The J gene is TRBJ2-1, the V gene TRBV24-1; 10 bases line up with TRBD1. The CDR3 consists of 16 residues. In germline, CDR1 is KGHDR, CDR2 SFDVKD. Unmatched junction bases numbered 15, after V lost 7 bases and J lost 10 bases.

V is TRBV12-3 or TRBV12-4 and J is TRBJ1-2; D not resolved. The CDR3 covers 13 residues. The V gene lost 3 bases and the J gene lost 3 bases, with 8 bases spanning the gap. The CDR3 region is CASSLAIYYGYTF. For the CDR3, the DNA is TGTGCCAGCAGTTTGGCGATCTACTATGGCTACACCTTC.

Only a few counts were recorded for this clonotype. The V and J genes are TRBV29-1 and TRBJ1-1, with 8 nucleotides matching TRBD1. Germline V gene sequence: CDR1 SQVTM, CDR2 ANQGSEA. CDR3 size: 18 residues. V lost 4 bases to trimming and J lost 0 bases; unmatched junction nucleotides: 16. DNA for the CDR3: TGCAGCGTTGGGGGACAGGCGGACGGGTTCCTCATGAACACTGAAGCTTTCTTT. This sequence encodes CSVGGQADGFLMNTEAFF.

This clonotype was counted many times. The chain carries TRBV29-1 and TRBJ2-7, with 7 bases aligning to TRBD2. Germline V gene sequence: CDR1 SQVTM, CDR2 ANQGSEA. Trimming removed 4 bases from V and 3 bases from J; junction bases left unmatched: 9. The CDR3 has 14 amino acids. CDR3 DNA: TGCAGCGTTGGACTGTGGGGGGAGGGCTACGAGCAGTACTTC. Encoded protein: CSVGLWGEGYEQYF.

The chain's CDR3 is CASSPRQKIILAGHSYEQYF. CDR3 in DNA: TGTGCCAGCAGCCCTCGACAGAAGATAATACTAGCGGGCCACTCCTACGAGCAGTACTTC. The chain is built from TRBV7-9 and TRBJ2-7; 9 bases are a match to TRBD2. The length of the CDR3 is 20 residues. Per germline, CDR1 SEHNR and CDR2 FQNEAQ (reference sequence). With 5 bases clipped from V and 0 bases from J, the junction kept 20 bases outside the gene matches.

The CDR3 protein is CATSRDFKGPYSNQPQHF. As DNA, the CDR3 is TGTGCCACCAGCAGAGATTTTAAGGGACCCTATAGCAATCAGCCCCAGCATTTT. The chain employs TRBV15 and TRBJ1-5, with D possibly matching TRBD1 (5 bases). This CDR3 spans 18 amino acids. V lost 0 bases, J lost 0 bases, and 15 bases lay in between. Germline CDR1 LNHNV, CDR2 YYDKDF (reference sequence). Variable domain in full (rest from reference TRBV15 and TRBJ1-5): DAMVIQNPRYQVTQFGKPVTLSCSQTLNHNVMYWYQQKSSQAPKLLFHYYDKDFNNEADTPDNFQSRRPNTSFCFLDIRSPGLGDTAMYLCATSRDFKGPYSNQPQHFGDGTRLSIL.

With respect to this clonotype: A much larger clone differs by one base, so this may be a read error. The chain is built from TRBV7-3 and TRBJ1-1; D is possibly TRBD1 (6 bases). Looked up from germline, CDR1 is SGHTA and CDR2 is FQGTGA. The CDR3 runs 16 residues. CDR3 nucleotide sequence: TGTGCCAGCAGCTTACGAGCGGGAGACAGGAACACTGAAACTTTCTTT. Amino acids: CASSLRAGDRNTETFF.

The chain is built from TRBV25-1 and TRBJ1-1, with D tentatively TRBD1 (6 bases). CDR3 length: 14 residues. V was trimmed by 6 bases and J by 0 bases, leaving 11 bases between them. Germline V CDR1 and CDR2: MGHDK, SYGVNS. CDR3 region: CASSRGLMNTEAFF. The CDR3 coding sequence is TGTGCCAGCAGCAGGGGCCTCATGAACACTGAAGCTTTCTTT.

This clonotype was seen many times. The chain carries TRBV30 and TRBJ2-1, with TRBD2 as a possible D gene (6 bases). Germline V gives CDR1 GTSNPN, CDR2 SVGIG (reference sequence). The CDR3 is made up of 15 amino acids. The germline V and J ends were trimmed by 5 bases and 8 bases, with 22 bases remaining between them. CDR3 nucleotides: TGTGCCTGGGGTCAAGGCGGGATAGAATTGGATGAGCAGTTCTTC. Translation gives CAWGQGGIELDEQFF.

This clonotype was observed a handful of times. This chain joins TRBV27 and TRBJ2-2; possibly TRBD1 for D (5 bases). CDR3 length: 17 amino acids. Looked up from germline, CDR1 is MNHEY and CDR2 is SMNVEV (reference sequence). V was shortened by 5 bases and J by 6 bases, with 22 bases between the two germline ends. This chain's CDR3 is CASSPLTVSLLPGELFF. CDR3 coding DNA: TGTGCCAGCAGTCCTCTGACAGTTTCCCTCCTCCCCGGGGAGCTGTTTTTT.

This clonotype came up many times. The CDR3 DNA reads TGTGCCAGCGCTAGTACGGCGGGAAGATACAATGAGCAGTTCTTC. Its translation is CASASTAGRYNEQFF. The V call is TRBV12-3 or TRBV12-4, the J call TRBJ2-1, with a weak D call TRBD2 (6 bases). CDR3 size: 15 residues. V was trimmed by 8 bases and J by 4 bases, leaving 18 bases between them.

The V call is TRBV20-1, the J call TRBJ2-7, with D possibly being TRBD2 (5 bases). The CDR3 runs 14 residues. Germline-derived CDR1 and CDR2 are DFQATT and SNEGSKA (reference sequence). V gave up 3 bases and J gave up 1 base, with 13 bases separating them. CDR3 nucleotides: TGCAGTGCTAGTAATCTCGGGGATTCCTACGAGCAGTACTTC. It encodes CSASNLGDSYEQYF.

With regard to this clonotype: A much larger clone sits a single nucleotide away, making a read error possible. This chain links TRBV3-1 with TRBJ2-5; no clear D gene. The CDR3 consists of 14 residues. V was trimmed by 3 bases and J by 2 bases, leaving 10 bases between them. Germline V gives CDR1 LGHDT, CDR2 YNNKEL (reference sequence). The CDR3 is CASSHFGPQETQYF. The CDR3 nucleotides are TGTGCCAGCAGCCACTTCGGGCCTCAAGAGACCCAGTACTTC.

At least ten counts were recorded for this clonotype. V gene TRBV29-1 combines with J gene TRBJ2-5; D might be TRBD1 or TRBD2, each matching 7 bases. Trimming shortened V by 4 bases and J by 4 bases, and 10 bases separated the two germline ends. In germline, CDR1 is SQVTM, CDR2 ANQGSEA. This CDR3 has 12 residues. In nucleotides, the CDR3 is TGCAGCGTTGTCAGGGGGGGAGAGACCCAGTACTTC. It codes for CSVVRGGETQYF.